The 32 T cell receptor beta chains presented below share a single source sample, sequenced in a study of blood T cell repertoires in COVID-19. Sequencing was performed with immunoSEQ multiplex PCR; in TCRdb, only in-frame clones are kept and a portion is missing. This sample has about 250,000 clones, with 70% to 90% found just once. The sequencing sample was made of peripheral blood. All receptors derive from a woman aged 60-75 years with active or convalescent COVID-19.

This clone was found a few times. V usage is TRBV18 and J usage is TRBJ2-1, with D perhaps matching TRBD1 (5 bases). Per germline, CDR1 KGHSH and CDR2 LQKENI. Trimming left V 1 base short and J 0 bases short, with 10 bases between. The CDR3 loop spans 16 amino acids. The CDR3 bases are TGTGCCAGCTCACCACGTTTAGGGGACTCCTACAATGAGCAGTTCTTC. Its protein product is CASSPRLGDSYNEQFF. The full variable domain, completed using reference TRBV18 and TRBJ2-1, is NAGVMQNPRHLVRRRGQEARLRCSPMKGHSHVYWYRQLPEEGLKFMVYLQKENIIDESGMPKERFSAEFPKEGPSILRIQQVVRGDSAAYFCASSPRLGDSYNEQFFGPGTRLTVL.

The chain couples TRBV28 to TRBJ1-4, with 8 bases that match TRBD1. The CDR3 sequence is 15 residues long. With 2 bases clipped from V and 6 bases from J, the junction kept 5 bases outside the gene matches. Germline loops: CDR1 MDHEN, CDR2 SYDVKM. The CDR3 here is CASSLVTGVHEKLFF. The CDR3, as DNA: TGTGCCAGCAGTTTAGTGACAGGGGTTCATGAAAAACTGTTTTTT.

This clone showed up just a few times. V usage is TRBV5-3 and J usage is TRBJ2-7; 7 bases are shared with TRBD1. Being an ORF, TRBV5-3 has a function that is uncertain. V shed 0 bases, J shed 5 bases, and the junction held 2 bases outside the gene matches. The CDR3 is made up of 13 amino acids. CDR3 amino acids: CARSLDTGDEQYV. CDR3 nucleotides: TGTGCCAGAAGCTTGGATACAGGGGACGAGCAGTACGTC.

The V and J genes are TRBV19 and TRBJ1-1; D is perhaps TRBD1 (5 bases). The CDR3 is 15 residues long. The germline V and J ends were trimmed by 6 bases and 5 bases, with 19 bases remaining between them. Germline CDR1 is LNHDA and CDR2 is SQIVND (reference sequence). This CDR3 is CASSPVYGGWTEAFF. The CDR3, as DNA: TGTGCCAGTAGCCCGGTATATGGGGGGTGGACTGAAGCTTTCTTT.

The chain is built from TRBV10-3 and TRBJ1-2; no definite D call. Germline values: CDR1 ENHRY, CDR2 SYGVKD. The CDR3 length is 15 residues. The germline V and J ends were trimmed by 6 bases and 3 bases, with 17 bases remaining between them. CDR3 sequence (DNA): TGTGCCATCAGAGGCTCGGCTCGGGGTGACTATGGCTACACCTTC. Encoded protein: CAIRGSARGDYGYTF.

This clone came up once. The V call is TRBV5-8, the J call TRBJ1-5; no definite D call. The CDR3 is 16 residues long. Looked up from germline, CDR1 is SGHTS and CDR2 is YDEGEE. With 0 bases removed from V and 2 bases from J, the gap between germline ends came to 12 bases. The CDR3 DNA sequence: TGTGCCAGCAGCTTGGCCGGGTTGGTGGGCAATCAGCCCCAGCATTTT. It specifies CASSLAGLVGNQPQHF.

The CDR3 DNA follows: TGTGCCAGCAGTCCACAGGGGGCTTACGAGCAGTACTTC. This gives the protein CASSPQGAYEQYF. The chain combines TRBV11-3 with TRBJ2-7, with 9 bases fitting TRBD1. V lost 6 bases, J lost 4 bases, and 4 bases stayed unmatched. The CDR3 length is 13 residues. In germline, CDR1 is SGHNT, CDR2 YENEEA. Using reference TRBV11-3 and TRBJ2-7 for the parts outside the CDR3, the full variable domain is EAGVVQSPRYKIIEKKQPVAFWCNPISGHNTLYWYLQNLGQGPELLIRYENEEAVDDSQLPKDRFSAERLKGVDSTLKIQPAELGDSAVYLCASSPQGAYEQYFGPGTRLTVT.

The table lists this clone with a count of one. The chain links TRBV5-1 to TRBJ1-1, with 9 nucleotides matching TRBD1. The length of the CDR3 is 15 residues. The V gene's germline CDR1 is SGHRS and CDR2 YFSETQ. Trimming cost V 3 bases and J 2 bases; bases outside gene matches: 5. The CDR3 nucleotides are TGCGCCAGCAGCTCCACAGGGGGCAGTAACACTGAAGCTTTCTTT. Protein product: CASSSTGGSNTEAFF.

V usage is TRBV28 and J usage is TRBJ1-2; TRBD1 agrees at 10 bases. CDR3 length equals 15 residues. V shed 8 bases, J shed 5 bases, and the junction held 11 bases outside the gene matches. The V gene's germline CDR1 is MDHEN and CDR2 SYDVKM. The CDR3, as DNA: TGTGCCAGCCGGACAGGGGGACTTTCCCCGTATGGCTACACCTTC. It is translated as CASRTGGLSPYGYTF.

The gene calls are TRBV5-1 and TRBJ2-1; 9 nucleotides agree with TRBD1. V was pared by 3 bases and J by 5 bases, with 15 bases of the junction left unmatched. The CDR3 length is 18 residues. CDR1 is SGHRS and CDR2 is YFSETQ in the germline V gene. CDR3 sequence (DNA): TGCGCCAGCAGCTCAGGACAGGGGTGGCTCTCCGCCCACAATGAGCAGTTCTTC. It specifies CASSSGQGWLSAHNEQFF.

The chain combines TRBV2 with TRBJ2-2; 8 nucleotides agree with TRBD1. The CDR3 has 13 residues. V trimming: 6 bases; J trimming: 5 bases; junction bases outside the gene matches: 2. Germline V CDR1 and CDR2: SNHLY, FYNNEI. CDR3 DNA: TGTGCCAGCAGGGGACAGGATACCGGGGAGCTGTTTTTT. This sequence encodes CASRGQDTGELFF.

The V call is TRBV20-1, the J call TRBJ1-1, with D uncertain. The V and J ends lost 3 bases and 1 base respectively, with 3 bases between them. CDR3 length: 11 amino acids. Looked up from germline, CDR1 is DFQATT and CDR2 is SNEGSKA (reference sequence). CDR3 protein: CSARRNTEAFF. CDR3 DNA: TGCAGTGCTAGGAGGAACACTGAAGCTTTCTTT.

The chain joins TRBV13 to TRBJ2-7; D not certain. The length of the CDR3 is 13 residues. V was cut by 0 bases and J by 3 bases, with 6 bases left in between. The germline gives CDR1 PRHDT, CDR2 FYEKMQ (reference sequence). The CDR3 spells CASSLGLNYEQYF. In DNA form, the CDR3 reads TGTGCCAGCAGCTTAGGATTAAACTACGAGCAGTACTTC.

As DNA, the CDR3 is TGCGCCAGCAGCTCCGACAGGGTGGGTGTGAACACTGAAGCTTTCTTT. Residues: CASSSDRVGVNTEAFF. This chain connects TRBV5-1 to TRBJ1-1; 7 bases fit TRBD1. The V gene end was trimmed by 3 bases and the J gene end by 0 bases; junction bases not matched to a gene: 8. Germline loops: CDR1 SGHRS, CDR2 YFSETQ. The CDR3 covers 16 residues. Drawing the rest from reference TRBV5-1 and TRBJ1-1, the complete variable domain is KAGVTQTPRYLIKTRGQQVTLSCSPISGHRSVSWYQQTPGQGLQFLFEYFSETQRNKGNFPGRFSGRQFSNSRSEMNVSTLELGDSALYLCASSSDRVGVNTEAFFGQGTRLTVV.

The table lists this clone with a count of one. The gene calls are TRBV9 and TRBJ2-1, with TRBD2 identical over 11 bases. Germline lookup yields CDR1 SGDLS and CDR2 YYNGEE. Losses at the gene ends were 3 bases for V and 5 bases for J; bases not matched to a gene: 16. The CDR3 has 19 residues. The CDR3 sequence is CASSAHLELSGGADNEQFF. CDR3 nucleotide sequence: TGTGCCAGCAGCGCCCATCTAGAGCTTAGCGGGGGGGCCGACAATGAGCAGTTCTTC.

The genes are TRBV5-1 and TRBJ2-3; tentative D call: TRBD1 (6 bases). This CDR3 comprises 17 residues. Between the trimmed V and J ends, which lost 0 bases and 1 base, there was a span of 15 bases. CDR1 is SGHRS, CDR2 YFSETQ, per germline. The CDR3 reads CASSLAIGAGGTDTQYF. The CDR3 region has the DNA TGCGCCAGCAGCTTGGCCATTGGGGCAGGGGGCACAGATACGCAGTATTTT.

The chain uses TRBV5-1 and TRBJ1-2; possibly TRBD1 for D (6 bases). The CDR3 runs 14 residues. Per germline, CDR1 SGHRS and CDR2 YFSETQ. The V and J ends lost 3 bases and 4 bases respectively, with 13 bases between them. CDR3 in amino acids: CASSSQQGPYGYTF. The CDR3 region has the DNA TGCGCCAGCAGCTCTCAACAGGGCCCCTATGGCTACACCTTC.

The chain carries TRBV7-9 and TRBJ2-1; 8 nucleotides align to TRBD2. Germline CDR1 SEHNR, CDR2 FQNEAQ (reference sequence). The CDR3 contains 17 residues. The J segment lost 0 bases and the V segment lost 5 bases, leaving 9 bases of the junction unmatched. The CDR3 loop reads CASSLGLAFVSYNEQFF. In DNA, the CDR3 is TGTGCCAGCAGCCTAGGACTAGCTTTCGTCTCCTACAATGAGCAGTTCTTC.

CDR3: CASSHPTGGRTGELFF. The CDR3 coding sequence is TGTGCCAGCAGCCATCCAACAGGGGGCAGGACCGGGGAGCTGTTTTTT. This chain uses TRBV3-1 (or the pseudogene TRBV3-2) with TRBJ2-2, with 9 bases matching TRBD1. Per the germline V gene, CDR1 is LGHDT and CDR2 is YNNKEL (reference sequence). The CDR3 extends over 16 amino acids. The junction had 7 bases not matched to a gene; V was cut back by 3 bases and J by 5 bases.

This sequence joins TRBV3-1 (or the pseudogene TRBV3-2) and TRBJ1-2; D is undetermined. The germline V and J ends were trimmed by 0 bases and 3 bases, with 11 bases remaining between them. Germline values: CDR1 LGHDT, CDR2 YNNKEL (reference sequence). CDR3 size: 15 residues. The CDR3 DNA reads TGTGCCAGCAGCCAAGATGCGGGGAGGGACTATGGCTACACCTTC. This translates into CASSQDAGRDYGYTF.

The chain couples TRBV4-1 to TRBJ1-6; 8 positions agree with TRBD1. Per the germline V gene, CDR1 is MGHRA and CDR2 is YSYEKL. The V gene end was trimmed by 0 bases and the J gene end by 2 bases; junction bases not matched to a gene: 9. The CDR3 spans 19 residues. The CDR3 reads CASSQETSVTGAYNSPLHF. The DNA for the CDR3 is TGCGCCAGCAGCCAAGAGACCTCCGTGACAGGGGCCTATAATTCACCCCTCCACTTT.

V is TRBV6-6 and J is TRBJ1-2; 10 bases agree with TRBD1. Germline V gene data show CDR1 as MNHNY and CDR2 as SVGAGI (reference sequence). J gave up 0 bases and V 5 bases, and 15 bases lay outside the gene matches. The CDR3 loop spans 19 amino acids. The CDR3 is CASSPRQGAGGLANYGYTF. The DNA for the CDR3 is TGTGCCAGCAGTCCCAGACAGGGGGCGGGTGGATTAGCTAACTATGGCTACACCTTC.

The V call is TRBV5-1, the J call TRBJ2-5, with 9 bases identical to TRBD1. V shed 5 bases and J 5 bases; nucleotides not matched to a gene: 4. Germline CDR1 SGHRS, CDR2 YFSETQ. The CDR3 extends over 13 amino acids. The CDR3 DNA is TGCGCCAGCAGGACAGGGGGTGTGGAGACCCAGTACTTC. Its protein product is CASRTGGVETQYF.

This chain connects TRBV4-2 to TRBJ1-2; 7 nucleotides align to TRBD1. V trimming: 3 bases; J trimming: 3 bases; junction bases outside the gene matches: 13. Per germline, CDR1 LGHNA and CDR2 YNFKEQ. The CDR3 length is 17 residues. For the CDR3, the DNA is TGTGCCAGCAGCCAGGACCTCCGGGACAGTGAAGACTATGGCTACACCTTC. Protein sequence: CASSQDLRDSEDYGYTF.

The chain carries TRBV19 and TRBJ2-7; perhaps TRBD2 as D (5 bases). The CDR3 runs to 12 residues. With 8 bases removed from V and 2 bases from J, the gap between germline ends came to 10 bases. Germline V gene lookup returns CDR1 LNHDA and CDR2 SQIVND (reference sequence). The CDR3 region has the DNA TGTGCCAGTGTTAGCGAGACCTACGAGCAGTACTTC. Protein: CASVSETYEQYF. The variable domain in full, completed from reference TRBV19 and TRBJ2-7, reads DGGITQSPKYLFRKEGQNVTLSCEQNLNHDAMYWYRQDPGQGLRLIYYSQIVNDFQKGDIAEGYSVSREKKESFPLTVTSAQKNPTAFYLCASVSETYEQYFGPGTRLTVT.

The chain couples TRBV11-3 to TRBJ2-1; possibly TRBD1 for D (7 bases). Trimming left V 5 bases short and J 3 bases short, with 17 bases between. The CDR3 loop spans 16 amino acids. The germline CDR1 and CDR2 sequences are SGHNT and YENEEA. Here the CDR3 reads CASSPGRRDSYNEQFF. In DNA form, the CDR3 reads TGTGCCAGCAGCCCAGGAAGGCGGGACAGCTACAATGAGCAGTTCTTC.

The chain has TRBV5-5 and TRBJ2-2, with D uncertain. The CDR3 contains 15 residues. The ends were cut back, 7 bases at V and 6 bases at J, with 19 bases in the middle. Per germline, CDR1 SGHKS and CDR2 YYEKEE (reference sequence). For the CDR3, the DNA is TGTGCCAGCGTCTATAGGCCAGGTGACCCCGGGGAGCTGTTTTTT. Translation: CASVYRPGDPGELFF.

The chain carries TRBV4-1 and TRBJ2-3; 9 nucleotides match TRBD2. Germline V CDR1 and CDR2: MGHRA, YSYEKL. The junction had 9 bases not matched to a gene; V was cut back by 0 bases and J by 5 bases. CDR3 length: 17 amino acids. CDR3 in DNA: TGCGCCAGCAGCCAAGAGTATCCTCAGCGGGGGGTAGATACGCAGTATTTT. Encoded protein: CASSQEYPQRGVDTQYF.

As regards this clone: Other DNA sequences in this specimen translate into the identical CDR3. The chain recombines TRBV2 with TRBJ2-3; 10 nucleotides match TRBD1. Germline lookup yields CDR1 SNHLY and CDR2 FYNNEI. The CDR3 runs to 14 residues. V lost 4 bases and J lost 6; bases outside the gene matches: 4. CDR3 bases: TGTGCCAGCAGTGGGGACAGGGGTCGGGATACGCAGTATTTT. Its translation: CASSGDRGRDTQYF.

The chain uses TRBV6-2 or TRBV6-3 and TRBJ2-3; TRBD2 agrees at 13 bases. CDR3 size: 15 residues. The germline CDR1 and CDR2 sequences are MNHEY and SVGEGT. Trimming removed 5 bases from V and 6 bases from J; junction bases left unmatched: 5. The DNA for the CDR3 is TGTGCCAGCAGTCCGACTAGCGGGAGGATGGATACGCAGTATTTT. Encoded protein: CASSPTSGRMDTQYF.

This chain connects TRBV6-1 to TRBJ2-7; TRBD2 might be the D (6 bases). The V end lost 2 bases, the J end lost 2 bases, and 10 bases lay between the germline ends. Germline values: CDR1 MNHNS, CDR2 SASEGT. The CDR3 extends over 14 amino acids. The CDR3 protein is CASSESGYTYEQYF. DNA for the CDR3: TGTGCCAGCAGTGAAAGCGGGTACACCTACGAGCAGTACTTC.

This clone has only a few counts. This rearrangement joins TRBV3-1 (or the pseudogene TRBV3-2) to TRBJ2-5; D remains ambiguous. CDR1 and CDR2 from the germline V gene are LGHDT and YNNKEL (reference sequence). V dropped 4 bases and J dropped 5 bases, with 8 bases sitting between them. The CDR3 runs to 12 residues. CDR3 coding DNA: TGTGCCAGCAGCCCAGGTCGGGAGACCCAGTACTTC. Amino acid sequence: CASSPGRETQYF.